This T cell receptor beta chain emerged from a study of blood T cell repertoires in COVID-19. In the study overall: COVID-19 samples from acute and convalescent phases originated in the United States, Italy and Spain. T cells, B-cell-depleted T cells, or PBMCs provided the cDNA or gDNA that served as material.

Original handling: Reference gene primer amplification in the assay estimated nucleated cell counts. Clones were sequenced by immunoSEQ multiplex PCR, and TCRdb holds only the in-frame ones, with some missing. V and J calls plus clone size are reproduced from that table; the DNA served to infer D and trimming. The sample includes roughly 160,000 clones, around nine tenths seen only once; the top ten take roughly 0.58%. The CDR3 extends over 17 amino acids. The J segment lost 0 bases and the V segment lost 7 bases, leaving 8 bases of the junction unmatched. The V gene's germline CDR1 is SGHVS and CDR2 FQNEAQ.

Material for sequencing was peripheral blood. This TCR derives from a man aged 55 to 70 with COVID-19, enrolled during active disease. The rearrangement links TRBV7-8 to TRBJ1-3; 11 nucleotides agree with TRBD1. CDR3 in amino acids: CASKADRGRVSGNTIYF. The CDR3 DNA follows: TGTGCCAGCAAGGCGGACAGGGGGCGAGTCTCTGGAAACACCATATATTTT.